Below are 16 T cell receptor beta chains sequenced from a single sample in a study of T cell therapy after organ transplantation. Libraries were prepared by immunoSEQ multiplex PCR; TCRdb keeps only in-frame clonotypes and omits some of them. The sample yields 1,500 to 2,000 clones, approximately 82% seen once. These receptors have no known antigen. This sample comprised CD8+ T cells from blood, obtained before autologous CMV-specific T cell therapy. These receptors were obtained from a human patient who had received a solid organ transplant and had CMV disease.

The genes are TRBV6-1 and TRBJ2-2; TRBD1 might be the D (6 bases). The CDR3 has 15 residues. The ends were cut back, 4 bases at V and 4 bases at J, with 13 bases in the middle. Germline lookup yields CDR1 MNHNS and CDR2 SASEGT. CDR3 DNA sequence: TGTGCCAGCAGTGTCGCCAGGGGTCCCACCGGGGAGCTGTTTTTT. It codes for CASSVARGPTGELFF.

The chain uses TRBV6-6 and TRBJ2-2; D gene uncertain. CDR3 size: 15 residues. CDR1 is MNHNY and CDR2 is SVGAGI in the germline V gene (reference sequence). Trimming shortened V by 3 bases and J by 0 bases, and 8 bases separated the two germline ends. CDR3 in DNA: TGTGCCAGCAGTTATGGGGATTCGAACACCGGGGAGCTGTTTTTT. Protein product: CASSYGDSNTGELFF.

This clone appeared a single time. The genes are TRBV12-2 and TRBJ1-5; the table's TRBD1 call for D was not verified on the DNA. TRBV12-2 is annotated as a pseudogene. The CDR3 has 16 residues. The chain's CDR3 is CASRPGTGLGNQPQHF. The CDR3 coding sequence is TGTGCAAGTCGCCCTGGGACAGGGTTAGGCAATCAGCCCCAGCATTTT.

The V call is TRBV5-5, the J call TRBJ2-6; D call uncertain. With 4 bases removed from V and 4 bases from J, the gap between germline ends came to 6 bases. The CDR3 has 13 amino acids. Germline-derived CDR1 and CDR2 are SGHKS and YYEKEE (reference sequence). The CDR3 reads CASSHSGANVLTF. DNA of the CDR3: TGTGCCAGCAGCCATTCCGGGGCCAACGTCCTGACTTTC.

This sequence joins TRBV9 and TRBJ2-4; 9 positions agree with TRBD1. V shed 5 bases, J shed 6 bases, and the junction held 9 bases outside the gene matches. In germline, CDR1 is SGDLS, CDR2 YYNGEE. The CDR3 runs 15 residues. The CDR3 is CASSYSGTGRNIQYF. The CDR3 nucleotides are TGTGCCAGCAGTTACTCCGGGACAGGGAGAAACATTCAGTACTTC.

The chain uses TRBV4-1 and TRBJ2-5, with D uncertain. V was cut by 1 base and J by 4 bases, with 13 bases left in between. The CDR3 runs 15 residues. CDR1 is MGHRA and CDR2 is YSYEKL in the germline V gene. The CDR3 DNA sequence: TGCGCCAGCAGCCAAGCCACCAGCCAACGAGAGACCCAGTACTTC. Translated, it gives CASSQATSQRETQYF.

The chain employs TRBV5-6 and TRBJ1-1; D is unclear. V was cut by 4 bases and J by 3 bases, with 13 bases left in between. The CDR3 totals 14 residues. The germline V gene encodes CDR1 SGHDT and CDR2 YYEEEE. The CDR3 DNA reads as TGTGCCAGCAGCCGCGAGAGGGTGGACACTGAAGCTTTCTTT. It is translated as CASSRERVDTEAFF.

The V call is TRBV27, the J call TRBJ1-3; D unresolved. Trimming removed 6 bases from V and 0 bases from J, with 0 bases in between. The germline gives CDR1 MNHEY, CDR2 SMNVEV (reference sequence). The CDR3 has 11 residues. The CDR3 region is CASSSGNTIYF. The CDR3 bases are TGTGCCAGCAGCTCTGGAAACACCATATATTTT.

The rearrangement uses TRBV4-3 and TRBJ2-1; 9 positions match TRBD1. The trim removed 4 bases at V and 8 bases at J, leaving 3 bases unmatched. This CDR3 region has 13 residues. CDR1 LGHNA and CDR2 YSLEER come from the germline V gene. The CDR3, as DNA: TGCGCCAGCAGCCTCCGACAGGGGGATGAGCAGTTCTTC. It yields the protein CASSLRQGDEQFF.

Remarks on this clone: One end of the junction is discordant with germline, which a read error may explain. The chain is built from TRBV9 and TRBJ1-2; D not certain. Germline assignment: CDR1 SGDLS and CDR2 YYNGEE. CDR3 length: 13 residues. CDR3 nucleotide sequence: TGTGCCAGCAGCGTAGACTCCGACTACGGCTACACCTTC. This sequence encodes CASSVDSDYGYTF.

The J gene is TRBJ2-1, the V gene TRBV5-1; a possible D gene is TRBD2 (5 bases). The CDR3 runs to 12 residues. Germline loops: CDR1 SGHRS, CDR2 YFSETQ. V was cut by 2 bases and J by 8 bases, with 8 bases left in between. CDR3 amino acids: CASSLAGDEQFF. As DNA, the CDR3 is TGCGCCAGCAGCTTAGCCGGGGATGAGCAGTTCTTC.

This clone was seen a few times. The gene calls are TRBV7-9 and TRBJ2-7, with TRBD2 as a possible D gene (5 bases). The CDR3 spans 15 residues. The germline V and J ends were trimmed by 1 base and 6 bases, with 16 bases remaining between them. The germline CDR1 and CDR2 sequences are SEHNR and FQNEAQ (reference sequence). This chain's CDR3 is CASSLGEGAQVEQYF. The CDR3 DNA reads TGTGCCAGCAGCTTAGGTGAGGGCGCTCAGGTCGAGCAGTACTTC.

The table lists this clone with a few counts. The V gene is TRBV7-9, the J gene TRBJ1-2; 11 bases are a match to TRBD1. V was clipped by 5 bases and J by 8 bases; unmatched bases: 7. The CDR3 covers 14 residues. Germline V gives CDR1 SEHNR, CDR2 FQNEAQ (reference sequence). The CDR3 DNA sequence: TGTGCCAGCAGCCCCCCGGGACAGGGGGGAGGCTACACCTTC. Translated, it gives CASSPPGQGGGYTF.

This clone was observed a single time. The chain recombines TRBV7-9 with TRBJ1-2; D perhaps matches TRBD1 (6 bases). The germline V gene encodes CDR1 SEHNR and CDR2 FQNEAQ (reference sequence). V was shortened by 1 base and J by 6 bases, with 24 bases between the two germline ends. The CDR3 loop spans 18 amino acids. CDR3 DNA: TGTGCCAGCAGCTTAGAAGGAATAGTCCGGGACACGGGGGATGGCTACACCTTC. Protein product: CASSLEGIVRDTGDGYTF.

V usage is TRBV4-1 and J usage is TRBJ1-2; no clear D gene. Deletions cut 3 bases from V and 4 bases from J, with 15 bases between. The germline V gene has CDR1 MGHRA and CDR2 YSYEKL. The CDR3 covers 15 residues. The CDR3 DNA follows: TGCGCCAGCAGCCACCCTAACAGCGAACCCTATGGCTACACCTTC. The encoded protein is CASSHPNSEPYGYTF.

The chain couples TRBV28 to TRBJ1-4; D is unclear. CDR3 length equals 14 residues. V lost 2 bases to trimming and J lost 6 bases, with 10 bases between them. Germline-derived CDR1 and CDR2 are MDHEN and SYDVKM. DNA for the CDR3: TGTGCCAGCAGTTTACGCAGGACTGATGAAAAACTGTTTTTT. Translated: CASSLRRTDEKLFF.